These 25 T cell receptor beta chains came from one sample sequenced in a study of resident and recirculating memory T cells in vitiligo. Libraries were prepared by immunoSEQ multiplex PCR; TCRdb keeps only in-frame clonotypes and omits some of them. The sample shows 60,000 to 80,000 clones, roughly nine tenths of them seen only once. The sample was blood. Receptor source: a male donor with vitiligo.

The sample holds one count of this clone. V and J are TRBV5-1 and TRBJ2-3; the match to TRBD1 covers 12 bases. The V gene's germline CDR1 is SGHRS and CDR2 YFSETQ. The CDR3 has 15 amino acids. V lost 4 bases and J lost 6; bases outside the gene matches: 6. The CDR3 loop reads CASSIGTGGRDTQYF. The CDR3 DNA reads TGCGCCAGCAGCATCGGGACAGGGGGCCGGGATACGCAGTATTTT.

This chain uses TRBV4-2 with TRBJ1-2; a weak D match, TRBD1 (5 bases). The germline CDR1 and CDR2 sequences are LGHNA and YNFKEQ. V lost 1 base and J 5 bases, leaving 14 bases between the germline ends. CDR3 length: 15 amino acids. Here the CDR3 reads CASSQGERGGYGYTF. The CDR3, as DNA: TGTGCCAGCAGCCAAGGGGAAAGGGGAGGGTATGGCTACACCTTC.

This chain connects TRBV19 to TRBJ1-5, with D perhaps matching TRBD1 (5 bases). The CDR3 totals 15 residues. Germline V gives CDR1 LNHDA, CDR2 SQIVND (reference sequence). Trimming stripped 5 bases from V and 3 bases from J, with 14 bases between. CDR3: CASSPGQGPNQPQHF. CDR3 DNA: TGTGCCAGTAGTCCGGGTCAGGGTCCCAATCAGCCCCAGCATTTT.

The gene calls are TRBV6-1 and TRBJ2-7; unclear D gene. Germline CDR1 and CDR2: MNHNS and SASEGT. CDR3 size: 12 residues. Trimming removed 2 bases from V and 3 bases from J, with 5 bases in between. The CDR3 is CASSETDYEQYF. The CDR3 region has the DNA TGTGCCAGCAGTGAAACAGACTACGAGCAGTACTTC.

This clone was recorded once. The gene calls are TRBV21-1 and TRBJ1-1; the listed D gene, TRBD1, was not tested against the DNA. TRBV21-1 is a pseudogene segment. The CDR3 is 13 residues long. The CDR3 DNA follows: TGTGCCAGCAATCCCGAACAGGGACGCGAAGCTTTCTTT. Translating it yields CASNPEQGREAFF.

V is TRBV27 and J is TRBJ1-5; D may be TRBD1 (6 bases). This CDR3 is built from 14 residues. The germline CDR1 and CDR2 sequences are MNHEY and SMNVEV (reference sequence). Trimming stripped 7 bases from V and 5 bases from J, with 15 bases between. In DNA, the CDR3 is TGTGCCAGCATGGAACAGGGTAGACATCAGCCCCAGCATTTT. Translated: CASMEQGRHQPQHF.

Only one count was recorded for this clone. J is TRBJ1-2 and V is TRBV27; perhaps TRBD1 as D (6 bases). From germline, CDR1 is MNHEY and CDR2 SMNVEV (reference sequence). This CDR3 has 16 amino acids. V was trimmed by 5 bases and J by 4 bases, leaving 20 bases between them. The CDR3 loop is CASSPPPTGKFYGYTF. The DNA of the CDR3 is TGTGCCAGCAGTCCCCCACCTACAGGGAAATTCTATGGCTACACCTTC.

The V gene is TRBV19, the J gene TRBJ1-2; D perhaps matches TRBD1 (5 bases). V was cut by 8 bases and J by 2 bases, with 21 bases left in between. Germline V gene sequence: CDR1 LNHDA, CDR2 SQIVND (reference sequence). The CDR3 runs to 16 residues. The CDR3 nucleotides read TGTGCCAGTTCCTCTGCGGGGGGACTCACGAACTATGGCTACACCTTC. Translated, it gives CASSSAGGLTNYGYTF.

The V and J genes are TRBV14 and TRBJ1-2; 9 nucleotides match TRBD1. The J segment lost 3 bases and the V segment lost 2 bases, leaving 4 bases of the junction unmatched. CDR3 length: 15 residues. Germline CDR1 is SGHDN and CDR2 is FVKESK. The CDR3 spells CASSQLRDRDYGYTF. For the CDR3, the DNA is TGTGCCAGCAGCCAATTACGGGACAGGGACTATGGCTACACCTTC.

The chain carries TRBV5-1 and TRBJ2-3; 10 bases fit TRBD2. Germline trimming cut 4 bases from V and 2 bases from J; bases unmatched to any gene: 4. The CDR3 is 15 amino acids. Germline loops: CDR1 SGHRS, CDR2 YFSETQ. The CDR3 here is CASSVSGGTTDTQYF. CDR3 nucleotide sequence: TGCGCCAGCAGCGTTAGCGGGGGGACCACAGATACGCAGTATTTT.

The chain carries TRBV4-2 and TRBJ2-5, with a possible D match to TRBD1 (5 bases). The CDR3 covers 14 residues. The germline V gene encodes CDR1 LGHNA and CDR2 YNFKEQ. V gave up 0 bases and J gave up 5 bases, with 10 bases separating them. As DNA, the CDR3 is TGTGCCAGCAGCCAAGATCTCAGGGTCGAGACCCAGTACTTC. This sequence encodes CASSQDLRVETQYF.

This clone was detected only a few times. The rearrangement links TRBV6-1 to TRBJ2-1; 10 bases line up with TRBD2. The ends lost 4 bases at V and 15 bases at J; junction bases unmatched: 15. The germline V gene encodes CDR1 MNHNS and CDR2 SASEGT. The CDR3 is 15 residues long. This CDR3 is CASSALGLAEANRFF. The CDR3 DNA reads as TGTGCCAGCAGTGCCCTCGGACTAGCGGAGGCAAACCGGTTCTTC.

The V gene is TRBV7-2, the J gene TRBJ1-5, with D perhaps matching TRBD1 (6 bases). V was trimmed by 3 bases and J by 4 bases, leaving 10 bases between them. Germline V gene sequence: CDR1 SGHTA, CDR2 FQGNSA. This CDR3 spans 14 amino acids. This CDR3 reads CASSFGQSNQPQHF. The CDR3 region has the DNA TGTGCCAGCAGCTTCGGACAGTCAAATCAGCCCCAGCATTTT. Full variable domain (missing parts from reference TRBV7-2 and TRBJ1-5): GAGVSQSPSNKVTEKGKDVELRCDPISGHTALYWYRQSLGQGLEFLIYFQGNSAPDKSGLPSDRFSAERTGGSVSTLTIQRTQQEDSAVYLCASSFGQSNQPQHFGDGTRLSIL.

The chain couples TRBV5-6 to TRBJ1-5, with D hard to call. This CDR3 has 16 residues. V shed 2 bases and J shed 0 bases, with 12 bases lying between them. Per the germline V gene, CDR1 is SGHDT and CDR2 is YYEEEE. The CDR3 spells CASSFGGLISNQPQHF. The CDR3 region has the DNA TGTGCCAGCAGCTTCGGAGGGCTAATTAGCAATCAGCCCCAGCATTTT.

This rearrangement joins TRBV2 to TRBJ2-7; D not resolved. The V gene's germline CDR1 is SNHLY and CDR2 FYNNEI. This CDR3 region has 13 residues. Trimming took 3 bases from V and 0 from J, leaving 6 bases between them. CDR3 coding DNA: TGTGCCAGCAGTGATCCGGGCTCCTACGAGCAGTACTTC. Encoded protein: CASSDPGSYEQYF.

This chain joins TRBV5-6 and TRBJ2-1; tentative D call: TRBD2 (6 bases). The V end was cut by 5 bases, the J end by 6 bases, with 12 bases between. The CDR3 length is 13 residues. CDR1 and CDR2 from the germline V gene are SGHDT and YYEEEE. The DNA for the CDR3 is TGTGCCAGCAGGCGACTAGTCGGCAATGAGCAGTTCTTC. Protein sequence: CASRRLVGNEQFF.

The V call is TRBV9, the J call TRBJ1-1; D gene unclear. Germline V gene sequence: CDR1 SGDLS, CDR2 YYNGEE. The CDR3 runs to 13 residues. V lost 3 bases, J lost 1 base, and 7 bases lay in between. This CDR3 is CASSATSNTEAFF. CDR3 nucleotides: TGTGCCAGCAGCGCAACATCGAACACTGAAGCTTTCTTT.

This chain uses TRBV7-9 with TRBJ1-1; D is unresolved. This CDR3 has 13 amino acids. Germline V lookup: CDR1 SEHNR, CDR2 FQNEAQ (reference sequence). The V and J ends lost 7 bases and 4 bases respectively, with 13 bases between them. CDR3 DNA: TGTGCCAGCACCATCAAGGGAGGCACTGAAGCTTTCTTT. Residues: CASTIKGGTEAFF.

This sequence joins TRBV7-2 and TRBJ2-5; TRBD2 matches at 12 bases. Germline V gives CDR1 SGHTA, CDR2 FQGNSA. There are 16 residues in the CDR3. Trimming cost V 2 bases and J 2 bases; bases outside gene matches: 3. CDR3 nucleotides: TGTGCCAGCAGCTTACTCCTAGCGGGGGGGCAAGAGACCCAGTACTTC. Its translation is CASSLLLAGGQETQYF.

This sequence joins TRBV7-2 and TRBJ2-3; TRBD1 is a possible D gene (5 bases). This CDR3 contains 13 residues. The V end lost 4 bases, the J end lost 3 bases, and 8 bases lay between the germline ends. Germline CDR1 is SGHTA and CDR2 is FQGNSA. CDR3 DNA sequence: TGTGCCAGCAGCTCAGGGTGGACAGATACGCAGTATTTT. Its translation: CASSSGWTDTQYF.

This clone appeared a single time. This chain connects TRBV7-2 to TRBJ1-5, with 7 bases matching TRBD1. CDR1 and CDR2 from the germline V gene are SGHTA and FQGNSA. This CDR3 comprises 15 residues. After removal of 5 bases from V and 4 bases from J, the junction contained 8 bases not matched to a gene. CDR3 sequence: CASSPRTGDNQPQHF. In DNA, the CDR3 is TGTGCCAGCAGCCCTAGGACAGGCGATAATCAGCCCCAGCATTTT.

The chain links TRBV6-6 to TRBJ1-2; 9 bases agree with TRBD1. From germline, CDR1 is MNHNY and CDR2 SVGAGI (reference sequence). This CDR3 has 14 residues. V lost 5 bases to trimming and J lost 0 bases; unmatched junction nucleotides: 1. In nucleotides, the CDR3 is TGTGCCAGCAGTACAGGGGGCACTAACTATGGCTACACCTTC. This gives the protein CASSTGGTNYGYTF.

The rearrangement uses TRBV7-9 and TRBJ2-5; D gene unclear. The germline V and J ends were trimmed by 0 bases and 2 bases, with 10 bases remaining between them. CDR1 is SEHNR and CDR2 is FQNEAQ in the germline V gene (reference sequence). CDR3 size: 15 residues. As DNA, the CDR3 is TGTGCCAGCAGCTTAGCCGTCACACATCAAGAGACCCAGTACTTC. This sequence encodes CASSLAVTHQETQYF.

The genes are TRBV2 and TRBJ1-2, with TRBD1 matching 10 bases. Germline trimming cut 8 bases from V and 4 bases from J; bases unmatched to any gene: 10. Germline V gene data show CDR1 as SNHLY and CDR2 as FYNNEI. CDR3 length equals 15 residues. The CDR3 region is CASHPGQGKSYGYTF. Written as DNA, the CDR3 is TGTGCCAGCCATCCGGGACAGGGGAAGAGCTATGGCTACACCTTC.

The rearrangement links TRBV10-3 to TRBJ2-2; D might be TRBD2 (6 bases). V was clipped by 7 bases and J by 1 base, with 13 bases between them. CDR1 is ENHRY and CDR2 is SYGVKD in the germline V gene. This CDR3 comprises 15 residues. In nucleotides, the CDR3 is TGTGCCATCAAGTCGGGGGAAAGGAACACCGGGGAGCTGTTTTTT. Translating it yields CAIKSGERNTGELFF.